The rows below give T cell receptor delta chains drawn from one sample of a study of Vδ1+ human thymocytes. TCRdb redid clone calling on the multiplex PCR reads using CATT. The repertoire consists of roughly 56,000 delta-chain clones, with more than 13% occurring once and the leading ten covering over 0.35%. Specimen: Vdelta1+ gamma-delta thymocytes from the thymus. The receptors derive from a girl under three years old who had congenital heart surgery. The CDR3 runs from the conserved cysteine through the conserved F or W. Each record gives: clone size, J gene, V gene, D gene, CDR3 protein, CDR3 DNA. A D gene is named only where the DNA matches it firmly. The listing skips clone size in some rows; elsewhere it reads once, few, many or a size class.

few	TRDJ1	TRDV1	TRDD3	CALGEEILRRPGGYFADKLIF	TGTGCTCTTGGGGAAGAAATCCTACGACGCCCTGGGGGATACTTCGCCGATAAACTCATCTTT
.	TRDJ1	TRDV1	TRDD3	CALGEYDPAWGIRNNLIF	TGTGCTCTTGGGGAATACGATCCCGCCTGGGGGATACGCAATAATCTCATCTTT
few	TRDJ1	TRDV1	.	CALGELLGGYTDKLIF	TGTGCTCTTGGGGAACTCTTGGGGGGTTACACCGATAAACTCATCTTT
few	TRDJ1	TRDV1	TRDD3	CALGLDVLGDGSISIFTDKLIF	TGTGCTCTTGGGTTGGACGTACTGGGGGATGGAAGCATTTCAATATTCACCGATAAACTCATCTTT
few	TRDJ1	TRDV1	.	CALGEYRPSAGMTGGLPNTDKLIF	TGTGCTCTTGGGGAATACCGGCCTTCCGCGGGGATGACTGGGGGCCTTCCTAACACCGATAAACTCATCTTT
few	TRDJ1	TRDV1	TRDD2	CALGAPLLGLPTEAGGPNPYTDKLIF	TGTGCTCTTGGGGCTCCACTCTTAGGCCTTCCTACTGAGGCTGGGGGTCCTAACCCGTACACCGATAAACTCATCTTT
.	TRDJ1	TRDV1	TRDD3	CALGDFFRTGGAPNKLTF	TGTGCTCTTGGGGACTTCTTCCGTACTGGGGGAGCTCCAAATAAACTCACCTTT
few	TRDJ2	TRDV1	TRDD2	CALGEHLKLPTTSYLYPLTAQLFF	TGTGCTCTTGGGGAGCACCTAAAGCTTCCTACGACCTCCTACCTATACCCCTTGACAGCACAACTCTTCTTT
many	TRDJ1	TRDV2	.	CACDTAGDTDKLIF	TGTGCCTGTGACACCGCCGGGGATACCGATAAACTCATCTTT
few	TRDJ1	TRDV1	TRDD2	CALQLPSYVVGAARHTDKLIF	TGCGCTCTCCAATTACCTTCCTACGTGGTGGGGGCCGCGAGGCACACCGATAAACTCATCTTT
.	TRDJ1	TRDV1	TRDD3	CALGEVKGWGIGSHDKLIF	TGTGCTCTTGGGGAAGTAAAGGGCTGGGGGATTGGAAGCCACGATAAACTCATCTTT
few	TRDJ1	TRAV29/DV5	.	CAASATAVLELIF	TGTGCAGCAAGCGCGACCGCCGTACTAGAACTCATCTTT
few	TRDJ1	TRDV1	TRDD3	CALGESLHWGDTCFTDKLIF	TGTGCTCTTGGGGAATCACTCCACTGGGGGGATACCTGTTTCACCGATAAACTCATCTTT
.	TRDJ1	TRDV1	TRDD3	CALGELYQGLPLGDMGTDKLIF	TGTGCTCTTGGGGAACTTTATCAGGGGCTGCCACTGGGGGATATGGGCACCGATAAACTCATCTTT
.	TRDJ1	TRDV2	.	CACDTDKLIF	TGTGCCTGTGACACCGATAAACTCATCTTT
few	TRDJ1	TRDV1	TRDD3	CALGMPSQVEGDIADKLIF	TGTGCTCTTGGGATGCCCTCTCAAGTTGAGGGGGATATCGCCGATAAACTCATCTTT
few	TRDJ1	TRDV1	TRDD3	CALGDREKFPNWGLGPFYTDKLIF	TGTGCTCTTGGGGACCGCGAGAAATTTCCAAACTGGGGGCTCGGCCCCTTTTACACCGATAAACTCATCTTT
few	TRDJ1	TRDV1	TRDD3	CALGPLPMGPGDKLTDKLIF	TGTGCTCTTGGTCCCCTCCCGATGGGGCCGGGGGATAAGTTAACCGATAAACTCATCTTT
.	TRDJ1	TRDV1	TRDD3	CALGEPLRLGVHKLIF	TGTGCTCTTGGGGAACCCCTTCGCCTGGGGGTCCATAAACTCATCTTT
few	TRDJ1	TRDV2	TRDD3	CACVQGLTGGYSADKLIF	TGTGCCTGTGTCCAAGGGCTTACTGGGGGATACAGTGCCGATAAACTCATCTTT
.	TRDJ1	TRDV1	.	CALGPELPTFLGDLYTDKLIF	TGTGCTCTTGGACCAGAGCTTCCTACGTTCCTGGGGGACCTGTACACCGATAAACTCATCTTT
few	TRDJ1	TRDV1	TRDD3	CALGELVVARTGGHLNTDKLIF	TGTGCTCTTGGGGAATTGGTCGTCGCGCGTACTGGGGGCCACCTAAACACCGATAAACTCATCTTT
.	TRDJ1	TRDV1	.	CALGEQKGGSTDKLIF	TGTGCTCTTGGGGAGCAGAAAGGGGGTTCCACCGATAAACTCATCTTT
few	TRDJ1	TRDV2	TRDD3	CACDGPSGGYTRTDKLIF	TGTGCCTGTGACGGGCCTTCTGGGGGATACACCCGCACCGATAAACTCATCTTT
.	TRDJ1	TRDV1	TRDD3	CALGEPPCTGGYKLIF	TGTGCTCTTGGGGAGCCTCCCTGTACTGGGGGATACAAACTCATCTTT
.	TRDJ1	TRDV1	TRDD3	CALGESSSMGDTRAELIF	TGTGCTCTTGGGGAAAGCTCCTCCATGGGGGATACGCGGGCGGAACTCATCTTT
.	TRDJ1	TRDV1	TRDD3	CALGELGWGPRDKLIF	TGTGCTCTTGGGGAACTTGGCTGGGGGCCCAGGGATAAACTCATCTTT
few	TRDJ1	TRDV1	.	CALGERPSVSCFRSSLTGDKVEDKLIF	TGTGCTCTTGGGGAACGCCCCTCCGTCTCCTGTTTTCGGTCTAGTCTCACTGGAGATAAAGTCGAGGATAAACTCATCTTT
few	TRDJ1	TRDV1	TRDD3	CALGEPPTGGVTDKLIF	TGTGCTCTTGGGGAACCTCCTACTGGGGGGGTCACCGATAAACTCATCTTT
.	TRDJ1	TRDV1	TRDD3	CALGSTAFLRRLGDIPDKLIF	TGTGCTCTTGGGTCCACGGCCTTCCTACGACGACTGGGGGATATCCCCGATAAACTCATCTTT
.	TRDJ1	TRDV1	.	CALGTSLLTELDKLIF	TGTGCTCTTGGGACTTCCCTCCTAACAGAACTCGATAAACTCATCTTT